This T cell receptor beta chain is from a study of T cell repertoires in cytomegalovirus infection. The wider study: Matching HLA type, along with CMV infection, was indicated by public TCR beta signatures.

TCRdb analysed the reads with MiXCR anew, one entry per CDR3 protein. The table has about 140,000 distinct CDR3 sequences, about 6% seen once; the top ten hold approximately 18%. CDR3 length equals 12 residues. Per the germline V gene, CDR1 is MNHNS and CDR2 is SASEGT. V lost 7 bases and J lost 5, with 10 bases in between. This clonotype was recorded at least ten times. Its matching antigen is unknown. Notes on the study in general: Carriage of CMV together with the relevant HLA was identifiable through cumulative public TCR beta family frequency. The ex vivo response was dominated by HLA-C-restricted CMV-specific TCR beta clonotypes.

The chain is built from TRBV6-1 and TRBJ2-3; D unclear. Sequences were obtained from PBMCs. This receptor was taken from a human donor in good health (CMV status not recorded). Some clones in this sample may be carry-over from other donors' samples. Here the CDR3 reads CASMPPGDTQYF. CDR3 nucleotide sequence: TGTGCCAGCATGCCCCCAGGAGATACGCAGTATTTT.